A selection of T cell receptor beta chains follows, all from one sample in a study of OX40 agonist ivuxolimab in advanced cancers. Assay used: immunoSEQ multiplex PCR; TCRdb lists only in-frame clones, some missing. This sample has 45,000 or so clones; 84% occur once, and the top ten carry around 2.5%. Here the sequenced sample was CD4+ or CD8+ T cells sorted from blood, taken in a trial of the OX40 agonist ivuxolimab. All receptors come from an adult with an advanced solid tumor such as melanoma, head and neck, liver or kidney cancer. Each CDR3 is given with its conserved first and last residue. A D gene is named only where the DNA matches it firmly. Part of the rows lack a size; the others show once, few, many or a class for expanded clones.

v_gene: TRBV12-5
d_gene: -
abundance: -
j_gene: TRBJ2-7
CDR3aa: CASGLVVSAGAYEQYF
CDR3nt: TGTGCTAGTGGTTTGGTAGTGTCAGCTGGGGCCTACGAGCAGTACTTC

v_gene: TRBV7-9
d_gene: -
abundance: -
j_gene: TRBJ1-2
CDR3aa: CASSDGQTFAGYTF
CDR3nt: TGTGCCAGCAGCGATGGACAAACCTTTGCTGGCTACACCTTC

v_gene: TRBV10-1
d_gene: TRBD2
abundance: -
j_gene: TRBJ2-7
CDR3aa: CASSDSGTSLREQYF
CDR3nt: TGCGCCAGCAGTGATTCCGGGACTAGCCTAAGGGAGCAGTACTTC

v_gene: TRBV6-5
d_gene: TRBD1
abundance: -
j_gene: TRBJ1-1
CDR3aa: CASSPGGAGDTEAFF
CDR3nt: TGTGCCAGCAGTCCAGGGGGGGCCGGGGACACTGAAGCTTTCTTT

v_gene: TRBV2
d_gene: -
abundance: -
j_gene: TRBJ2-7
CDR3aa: CASSDGSSYEQYF
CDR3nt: TGTGCCAGCAGTGACGGGAGCTCCTACGAGCAGTACTTC

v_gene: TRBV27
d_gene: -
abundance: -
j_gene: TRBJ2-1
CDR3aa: CASSLIGGAGYNEQFF
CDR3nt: TGTGCCAGCAGTTTAATAGGAGGAGCGGGCTACAATGAGCAGTTCTTC

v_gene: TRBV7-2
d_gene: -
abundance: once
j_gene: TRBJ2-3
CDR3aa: CASSLAPPDTQYF
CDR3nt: TGTGCCAGCAGCTTAGCTCCACCAGATACGCAGTATTTT

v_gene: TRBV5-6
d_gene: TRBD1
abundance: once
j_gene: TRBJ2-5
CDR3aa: CASSLAPGTGGLGETQYF
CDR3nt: TGTGCCAGCAGCTTGGCCCCGGGGACAGGAGGGCTGGGAGAGACCCAGTACTTC

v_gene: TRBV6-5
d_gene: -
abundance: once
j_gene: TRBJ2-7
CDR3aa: CASNQAQGLEQYF
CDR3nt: TGTGCCAGCAATCAGGCCCAGGGCCTCGAGCAGTACTTC

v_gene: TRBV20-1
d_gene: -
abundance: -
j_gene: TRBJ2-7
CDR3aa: CSASRAYEQYF
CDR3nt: TGCAGCGCATCGCGGGCCTACGAGCAGTACTTC

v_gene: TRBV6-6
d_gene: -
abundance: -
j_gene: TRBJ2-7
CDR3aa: CASSRITNPYEQYF
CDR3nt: TGTGCCAGCAGTCGCATAACGAATCCCTACGAGCAGTACTTC

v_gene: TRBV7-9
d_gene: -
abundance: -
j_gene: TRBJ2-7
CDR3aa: CASSQRPDEQYF
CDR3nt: TGTGCCAGCAGCCAACGCCCAGACGAGCAGTACTTC

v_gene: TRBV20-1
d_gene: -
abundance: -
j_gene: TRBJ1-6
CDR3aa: CSASPGQIYHF
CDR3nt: TGCAGTGCTAGCCCGGGACAAATATACCACTTT

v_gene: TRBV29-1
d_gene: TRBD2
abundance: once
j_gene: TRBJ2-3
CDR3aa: CSVEGGGGPTDTQYF
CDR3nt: TGCAGCGTTGAAGGGGGCGGGGGGCCAACAGATACGCAGTATTTT

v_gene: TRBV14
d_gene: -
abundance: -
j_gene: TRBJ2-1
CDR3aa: CASQRDSYNEQFF
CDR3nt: TGTGCCAGCCAGCGTGACTCCTACAATGAGCAGTTCTTC

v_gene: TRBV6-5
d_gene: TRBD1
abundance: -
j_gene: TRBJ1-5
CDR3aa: CASSLRDRGNQPQHF
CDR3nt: TGTGCCAGCAGTTTACGGGACAGGGGCAATCAGCCCCAGCATTTT

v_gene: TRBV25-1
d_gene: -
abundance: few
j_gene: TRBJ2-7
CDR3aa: CASSLAGGYEQYF
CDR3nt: TGTGCCAGCAGTCTTGCCGGCGGCTACGAGCAGTACTTC

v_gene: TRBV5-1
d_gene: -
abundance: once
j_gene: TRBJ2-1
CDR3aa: CASSSKVTDTGRNEQFF
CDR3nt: TGCGCCAGCAGCTCCAAGGTAACAGATACGGGTCGGAATGAGCAGTTCTTC

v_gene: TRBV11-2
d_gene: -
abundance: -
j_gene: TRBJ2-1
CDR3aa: CASSLVSWEKGEQFF
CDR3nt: TGTGCCAGCAGCTTAGTAAGCTGGGAAAAGGGTGAGCAGTTCTTC

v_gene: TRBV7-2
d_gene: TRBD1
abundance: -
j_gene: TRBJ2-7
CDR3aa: CASSSLRYRGHEQYF
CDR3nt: TGTGCCAGCAGCTCGCTACGCTACAGGGGGCATGAGCAGTACTTC

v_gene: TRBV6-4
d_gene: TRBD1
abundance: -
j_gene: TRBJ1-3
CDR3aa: CASSDRTGDIWNTIYF
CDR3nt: TGTGCCAGCAGTGACCGTACAGGGGATATTTGGAACACCATATATTTT

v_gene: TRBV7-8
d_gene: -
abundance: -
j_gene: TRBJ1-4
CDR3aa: CASRSLGGEEKLFF
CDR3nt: TGTGCCAGCAGGAGTCTAGGGGGAGAAGAAAAACTGTTTTTT

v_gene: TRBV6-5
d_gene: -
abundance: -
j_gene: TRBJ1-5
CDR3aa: CASSYTVQQPQHF
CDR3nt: TGTGCCAGCAGTTACACGGTCCAGCAGCCCCAGCATTTT

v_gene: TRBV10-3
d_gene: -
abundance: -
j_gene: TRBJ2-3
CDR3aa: CAIATRDTQYF
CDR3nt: TGTGCCATTGCGACTAGGGATACGCAGTATTTT

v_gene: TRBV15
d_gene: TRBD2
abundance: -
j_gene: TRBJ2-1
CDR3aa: CATSRSRTSGVSQFF
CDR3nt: TGTGCCACCAGCAGATCTAGGACTAGCGGGGTTTCACAGTTCTTC

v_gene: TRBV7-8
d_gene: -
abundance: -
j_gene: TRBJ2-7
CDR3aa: CASSPDPGRPYEQYF
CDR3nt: TGTGCCAGCAGCCCCGACCCGGGACGCCCCTACGAGCAGTACTTC

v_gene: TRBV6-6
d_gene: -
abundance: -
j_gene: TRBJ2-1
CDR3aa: CASSYSSWGEQFF
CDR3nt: TGTGCCAGCAGTTACTCGAGTTGGGGAGAGCAGTTCTTC

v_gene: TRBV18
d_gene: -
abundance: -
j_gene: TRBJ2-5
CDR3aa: CASSPETQRPQYF
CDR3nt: TGTGCCAGCTCACCAGAAACCCAGAGGCCCCAGTACTTC

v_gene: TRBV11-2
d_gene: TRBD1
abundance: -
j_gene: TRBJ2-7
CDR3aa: CASREGTGGIEQYF
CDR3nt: TGTGCCAGCAGGGAGGGGACAGGGGGCATCGAGCAGTACTTC

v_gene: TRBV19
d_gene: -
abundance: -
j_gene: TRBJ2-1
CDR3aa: CASSGRQTNEQFF
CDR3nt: TGTGCCAGTAGTGGACGACAGACCAATGAGCAGTTCTTC

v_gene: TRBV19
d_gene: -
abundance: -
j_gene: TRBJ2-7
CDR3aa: CASSAPGRGYEQYF
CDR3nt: TGTGCCAGTAGTGCTCCGGGGCGTGGGTACGAGCAGTACTTC

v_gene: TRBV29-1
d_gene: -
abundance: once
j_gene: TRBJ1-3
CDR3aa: CSVELAAGNTIYF
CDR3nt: TGCAGCGTTGAGCTAGCGGCTGGAAACACCATATATTTT

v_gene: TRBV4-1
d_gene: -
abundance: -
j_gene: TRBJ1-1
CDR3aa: CASSQADGLREAFF
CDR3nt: TGCGCCAGCAGCCAAGCAGACGGCCTTCGTGAAGCTTTCTTT

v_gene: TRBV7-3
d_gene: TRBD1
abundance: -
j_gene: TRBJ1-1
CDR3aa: CASSLDRATEAFF
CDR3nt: TGTGCCAGCAGCCTCGACAGGGCCACTGAAGCTTTCTTT

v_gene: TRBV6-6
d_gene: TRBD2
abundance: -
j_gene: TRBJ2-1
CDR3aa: CASSRFSGSSYNEQFF
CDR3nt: TGTGCCAGCAGTCGATTTAGCGGGAGCTCCTACAATGAGCAGTTCTTC

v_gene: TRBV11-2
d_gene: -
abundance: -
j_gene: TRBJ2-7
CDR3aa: CASSLSGGKVYEQYF
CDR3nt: TGTGCCAGCAGCTTATCCGGGGGAAAAGTCTACGAGCAGTACTTC

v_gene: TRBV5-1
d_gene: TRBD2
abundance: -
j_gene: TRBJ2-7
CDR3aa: CASSLVGGGNYEQYF
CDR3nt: TGCGCCAGCAGCTTGGTCGGCGGGGGGAATTACGAGCAGTACTTC

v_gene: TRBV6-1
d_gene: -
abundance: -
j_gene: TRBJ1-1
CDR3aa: CASSERQGLEAFF
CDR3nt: TGTGCCAGCAGTGAGAGGCAGGGGCTGGAAGCTTTCTTT

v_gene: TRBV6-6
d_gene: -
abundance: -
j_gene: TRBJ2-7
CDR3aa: CASSYVGGYEQYF
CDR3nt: TGTGCCAGCAGTTACGTCGGAGGATACGAGCAGTACTTC

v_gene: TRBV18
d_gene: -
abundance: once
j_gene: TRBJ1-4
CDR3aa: CASSPNGDNEKLFF
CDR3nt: TGTGCCAGCTCACCAAACGGGGATAATGAAAAACTGTTTTTT

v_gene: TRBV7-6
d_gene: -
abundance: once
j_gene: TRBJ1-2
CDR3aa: CASSLGLGEDGYTF
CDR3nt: TGTGCCAGCAGCTTAGGTCTGGGGGAGGATGGCTACACCTTC

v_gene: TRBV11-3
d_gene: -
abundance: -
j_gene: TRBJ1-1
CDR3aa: CASSRTPVAFF
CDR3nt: TGTGCCAGCAGCCGTACACCAGTTGCTTTCTTT

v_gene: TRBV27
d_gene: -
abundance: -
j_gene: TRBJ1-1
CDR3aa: CASSLSVNTEAFF
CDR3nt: TGTGCCAGCAGTTTAAGCGTGAACACTGAAGCTTTCTTT

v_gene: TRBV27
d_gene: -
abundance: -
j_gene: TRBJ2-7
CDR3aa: CASSLLSGRKNEQYF
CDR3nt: TGTGCCAGCAGTTTACTCTCCGGGCGGAAAAACGAGCAGTACTTC

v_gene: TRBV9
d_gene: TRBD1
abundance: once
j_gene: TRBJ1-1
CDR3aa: CASSVSWTGATEAFF
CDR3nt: TGTGCCAGCAGCGTAAGCTGGACAGGAGCTACTGAAGCTTTCTTT

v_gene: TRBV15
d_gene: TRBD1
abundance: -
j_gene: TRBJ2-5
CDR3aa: CATSTDRGRETQYF
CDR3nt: TGTGCCACCAGCACCGACAGGGGCCGAGAGACCCAGTACTTC

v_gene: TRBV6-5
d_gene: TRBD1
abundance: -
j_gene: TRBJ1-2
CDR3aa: CASSYSQGATGYTF
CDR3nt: TGTGCCAGCAGTTACTCGCAGGGGGCGACTGGCTACACCTTC

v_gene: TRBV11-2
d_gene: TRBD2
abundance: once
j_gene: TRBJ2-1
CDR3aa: CASSSSGTRFGVNEQFF
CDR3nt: TGTGCCAGCAGCTCCTCCGGGACTAGGTTTGGCGTGAATGAGCAGTTCTTC

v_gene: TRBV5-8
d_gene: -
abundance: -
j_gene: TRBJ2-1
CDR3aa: CASRSRGGIYNEQFF
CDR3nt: TGTGCCAGCAGATCAAGGGGGGGGATCTACAATGAGCAGTTCTTC

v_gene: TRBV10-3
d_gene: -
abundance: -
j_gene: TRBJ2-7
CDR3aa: CAIRYEQYF
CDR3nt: TGTGCCATCAGATACGAGCAGTACTTC

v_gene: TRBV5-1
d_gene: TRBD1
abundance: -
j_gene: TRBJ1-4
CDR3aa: CASSGTGGEKLFF
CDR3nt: TGCGCCAGCAGCGGGACAGGGGGAGAAAAACTGTTTTTT